A selection of T cell receptor beta chains follows, all from one sample in a study of cytotoxic CD8 clonotypes in ibrutinib-treated CLL. This table comes from immunoSEQ multiplex PCR, and its TCRdb copy is limited to in-frame clones, with some not included. In the table there are over 65,000 clones, 68% of which are singletons. Sample: PBMCs, taken after 12 months of ibrutinib treatment. These TCRs come from a human donor with chronic lymphocytic leukemia. CDR3s include the opening cysteine and the closing phenylalanine or tryptophan. Each record gives: CDR3 protein, CDR3 DNA, V gene, J gene, D gene, clone size. The D gene is left open where the match is weak. Size values are once, few and many counts, or a class for expanded clones, and some rows have none.

CASSQDIRAQETQYF	TGCGCCAGCAGCCAAGATATCCGGGCGCAGGAGACCCAGTACTTC	TRBV4-3	TRBJ2-5	-	-
CASSGLATSAETQYF	TGTGCCAGCAGTGGACTAGCTACCTCCGCAGAGACCCAGTACTTC	TRBV6-1	TRBJ2-5	TRBD2	-
CAWREQGLSYEQYF	TGTGCCTGGAGAGAACAGGGACTTTCCTACGAGCAGTACTTC	TRBV30	TRBJ2-7	-	-
CASSLFPGTSYPYNEQFF	TGTGCCAGCAGCCTTTTTCCGGGGACTAGCTACCCCTACAATGAGCAGTTCTTC	TRBV27	TRBJ2-1	TRBD2	once
CASSLGIGRYSNQPQHF	TGTGCCAGTAGTTTGGGGATCGGACGTTATAGCAATCAGCCCCAGCATTTT	TRBV19	TRBJ1-5	-	-
CSARVGNEQYF	TGCAGTGCTAGAGTGGGAAACGAGCAGTACTTC	TRBV20-1	TRBJ2-7	-	-
CASSQGENQPQHF	TGTGCCAGCAGCCAAGGGGAAAATCAGCCCCAGCATTTT	TRBV16	TRBJ1-5	-	-
CASTRGRAAYEQYF	TGTGCCAGCACTCGGGGCAGGGCCGCCTACGAGCAGTACTTC	TRBV2	TRBJ2-7	-	-
CASRSLRGLAFAGYTF	TGTGCAAGTCGCTCACTAAGGGGACTGGCCTTTGCTGGCTACACCTTC	TRBV12-2	TRBJ1-2	-	-
CASSPGTSVRDTQYF	TGTGCCAGCAGCCCCGGGACTTCAGTCAGGGATACGCAGTATTTT	TRBV6-6	TRBJ2-3	-	-
CASSDSPGTGGTGELFF	TGTGCCAGCAGCGATTCCCCGGGGACAGGGGGCACCGGGGAGCTGTTTTTT	TRBV25-1	TRBJ2-2	TRBD1	-
CATATGSYNSPLHF	TGTGCCACCGCGACAGGATCCTATAATTCACCCCTCCACTTT	TRBV6-1	TRBJ1-6	-	-
CASSLYGPEAFF	TGTGCCAGCTCACTTTACGGTCCTGAAGCTTTCTTT	TRBV18	TRBJ1-1	-	-
CASTGRGAVTEAFF	TGTGCCAGCACCGGCCGGGGGGCTGTCACTGAAGCTTTCTTT	TRBV2	TRBJ1-1	-	-
CSVSSQDTQYF	TGCAGTGTTTCTAGCCAAGATACGCAGTATTTT	TRBV20-1	TRBJ2-3	-	-
CASSLKKGQGGNYGYTF	TGTGCCAGCAGTTTAAAAAAAGGGCAGGGGGGTAACTATGGCTACACCTTC	TRBV27	TRBJ1-2	TRBD1	-
CAISESRHGSYEQYF	TGTGCCATCAGTGAGAGCCGCCACGGCTCCTACGAGCAGTACTTC	TRBV10-3	TRBJ2-7	-	-
CASSPGGTEETQYF	TGCGCCAGCAGCCCGGGAGGGACAGAAGAGACCCAGTACTTC	TRBV5-1	TRBJ2-5	-	-
CASSLGQGEYNEQFF	TGCGCCAGCAGCTTGGGGCAGGGGGAATACAATGAGCAGTTCTTC	TRBV5-1	TRBJ2-1	TRBD1	once
CASSLAFDRVAGGYTF	TGTGCCAGCAGCTTAGCCTTTGACAGGGTGGCCGGTGGCTACACCTTC	TRBV13	TRBJ1-2	TRBD1	once
CASSWRGITYEQYF	TGTGCCAGCAGCTGGCGGGGTATAACCTACGAGCAGTACTTC	TRBV5-6	TRBJ2-7	-	-
CASSLGAAKVNYGYTF	TGTGCCAGCAGCTTGGGGGCAGCCAAGGTTAACTATGGCTACACCTTC	TRBV5-4	TRBJ1-2	-	-
CASSSAGTGGSKLFF	TGTGCCAGCAGCTCGGCCGGGACAGGGGGATCGAAACTGTTTTTT	TRBV7-2	TRBJ1-4	TRBD1	-
CASSENQGVGEQFF	TGTGCCAGCAGTGAAAATCAGGGGGTAGGTGAGCAGTTCTTC	TRBV2	TRBJ2-1	TRBD1	-
CASRREGGNSPLHF	TGCGCCAGCAGGCGGGAAGGTGGAAATTCACCCCTCCACTTT	TRBV5-1	TRBJ1-6	-	-
CASSWQGGAEPKGELFF	TGTGCCAGCAGCTGGCAAGGGGGGGCGGAACCCAAAGGGGAGCTGTTTTTT	TRBV11-2	TRBJ2-2	-	-